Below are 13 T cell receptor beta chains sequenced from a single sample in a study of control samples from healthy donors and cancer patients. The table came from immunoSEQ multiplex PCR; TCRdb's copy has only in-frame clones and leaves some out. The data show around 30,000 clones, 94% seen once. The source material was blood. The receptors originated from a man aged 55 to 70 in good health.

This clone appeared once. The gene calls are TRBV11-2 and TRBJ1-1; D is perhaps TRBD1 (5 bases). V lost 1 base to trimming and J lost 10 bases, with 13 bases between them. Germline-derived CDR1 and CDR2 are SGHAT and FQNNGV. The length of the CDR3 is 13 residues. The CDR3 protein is CASSLVPAGGAFF. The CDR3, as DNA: TGTGCCAGCAGCTTAGTCCCGGCGGGGGGAGCTTTCTTT.

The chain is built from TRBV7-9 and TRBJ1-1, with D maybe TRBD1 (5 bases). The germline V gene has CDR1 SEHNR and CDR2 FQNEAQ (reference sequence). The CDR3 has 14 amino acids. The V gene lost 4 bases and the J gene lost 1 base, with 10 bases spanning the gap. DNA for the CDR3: TGTGCCAGCAGCTCAACGGGGGGGAACACTGAAGCTTTCTTT. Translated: CASSSTGGNTEAFF.

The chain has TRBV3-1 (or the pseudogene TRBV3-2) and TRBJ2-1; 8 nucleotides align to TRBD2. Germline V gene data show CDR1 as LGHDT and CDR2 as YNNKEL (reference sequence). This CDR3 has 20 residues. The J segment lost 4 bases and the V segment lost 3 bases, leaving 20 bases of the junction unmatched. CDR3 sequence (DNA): TGTGCCAGCAGCCATCGGAGTAAGGGGCGGGGGGCCCATTATTACAATGAGCAGTTCTTC. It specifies CASSHRSKGRGAHYYNEQFF.

Here the CDR3 DNA reads TGTGCCAGCAGCTTAGCGGGAGGGGGCACTAATGAAAAACTGTTTTTT. Residues: CASSLAGGGTNEKLFF. The chain links TRBV7-9 to TRBJ1-4; 7 bases agree with TRBD1. The germline V gene has CDR1 SEHNR and CDR2 FQNEAQ (reference sequence). The CDR3 has 16 residues. V trimming: 0 bases; J trimming: 2 bases; junction bases outside the gene matches: 3.

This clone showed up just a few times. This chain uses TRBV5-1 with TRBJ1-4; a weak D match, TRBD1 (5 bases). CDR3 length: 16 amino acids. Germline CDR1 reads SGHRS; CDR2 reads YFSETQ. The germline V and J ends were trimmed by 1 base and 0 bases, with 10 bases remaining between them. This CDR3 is CASSLFTGPTNEKLFF. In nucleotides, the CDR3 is TGCGCCAGCAGCTTGTTCACGGGACCAACTAATGAAAAACTGTTTTTT.

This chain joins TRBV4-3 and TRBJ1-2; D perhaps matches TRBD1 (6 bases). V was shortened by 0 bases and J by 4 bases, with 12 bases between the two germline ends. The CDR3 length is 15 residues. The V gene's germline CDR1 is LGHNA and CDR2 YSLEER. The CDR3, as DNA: TGCGCCAGCAGCCAAGAGAGGCACAGGGCCTATGGCTACACCTTC. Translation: CASSQERHRAYGYTF.

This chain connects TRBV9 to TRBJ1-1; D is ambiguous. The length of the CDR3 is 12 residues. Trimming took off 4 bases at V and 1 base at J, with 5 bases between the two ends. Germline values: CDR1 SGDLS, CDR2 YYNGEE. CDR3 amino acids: CASSRQNTEAFF. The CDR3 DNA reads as TGTGCCAGCAGCAGACAGAACACTGAAGCTTTCTTT.

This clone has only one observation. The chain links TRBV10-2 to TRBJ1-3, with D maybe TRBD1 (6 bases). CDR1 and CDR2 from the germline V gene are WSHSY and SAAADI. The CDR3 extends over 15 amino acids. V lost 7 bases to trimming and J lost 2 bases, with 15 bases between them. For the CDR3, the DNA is TGCGCCAGCATGACGACAGGAGGGCCTGGAAACACCATATATTTT. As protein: CASMTTGGPGNTIYF.

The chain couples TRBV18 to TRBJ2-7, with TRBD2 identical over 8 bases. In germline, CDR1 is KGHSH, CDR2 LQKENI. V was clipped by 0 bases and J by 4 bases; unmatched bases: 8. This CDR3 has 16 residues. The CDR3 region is CASSPPKSGGMYEQYF. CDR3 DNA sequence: TGTGCCAGCTCACCACCGAAGAGCGGGGGAATGTACGAGCAGTACTTC.

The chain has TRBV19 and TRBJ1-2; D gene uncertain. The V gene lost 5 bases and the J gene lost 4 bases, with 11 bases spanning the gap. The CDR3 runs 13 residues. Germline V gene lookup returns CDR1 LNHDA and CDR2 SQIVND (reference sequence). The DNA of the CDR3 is TGTGCCAGTAGTCCTAGGGATGGCTATGGCTACACCTTC. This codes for CASSPRDGYGYTF.

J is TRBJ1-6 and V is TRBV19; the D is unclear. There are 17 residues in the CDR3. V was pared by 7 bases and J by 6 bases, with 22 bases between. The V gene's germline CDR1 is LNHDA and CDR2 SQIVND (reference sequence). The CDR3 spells CASTNAVGNTLNSPLHF. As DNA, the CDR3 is TGTGCCAGTACCAACGCGGTGGGGAATACCCTTAATTCACCCCTCCACTTT. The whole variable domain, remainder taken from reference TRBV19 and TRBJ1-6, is DGGITQSPKYLFRKEGQNVTLSCEQNLNHDAMYWYRQDPGQGLRLIYYSQIVNDFQKGDIAEGYSVSREKKESFPLTVTSAQKNPTAFYLCASTNAVGNTLNSPLHFGNGTRLTVT.

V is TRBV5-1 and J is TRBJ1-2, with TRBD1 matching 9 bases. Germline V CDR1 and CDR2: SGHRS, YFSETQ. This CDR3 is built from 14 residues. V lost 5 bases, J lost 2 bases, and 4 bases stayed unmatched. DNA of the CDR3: TGCGCCAGCAGTCCCGGACAGGGGAACTATGGCTACACCTTC. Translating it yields CASSPGQGNYGYTF.

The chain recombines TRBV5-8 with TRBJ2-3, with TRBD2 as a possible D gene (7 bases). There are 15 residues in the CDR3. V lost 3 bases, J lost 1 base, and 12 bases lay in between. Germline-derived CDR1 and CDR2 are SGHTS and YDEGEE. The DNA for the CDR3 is TGTGCCAGCAGCTGGGAGGGGGGGGGCACAGATACGCAGTATTTT. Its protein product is CASSWEGGGTDTQYF. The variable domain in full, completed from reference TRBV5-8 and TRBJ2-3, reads EAGVTQSPTHLIKTRGQQATLRCSPISGHTSVYWYQQALGLGLQFLLWYDEGEERNRGNFPPRFSGRQFPNYSSELNVNALELEDSALYLCASSWEGGGTDTQYFGPGTRLTVL.